Below, 27 T cell receptor beta chains from the same sample are listed, as sequenced in a study of T cell repertoires in cytomegalovirus infection. TCRdb processed the reads anew with MiXCR; each CDR3 protein has one entry. Of a few hundred thousand distinct CDR3 sequences listed, approximately 9% are singletons. Sequencing input: PBMCs. Receptor source: a human donor in good health (CMV status not recorded). Some clones in this sample may be carry-over from other donors' samples.

This clonotype came up many times. An end of the junction differs from the germline gene, which may be a read error. The chain employs TRBV7-7 and TRBJ2-5, with 7 nucleotides matching TRBD1. Germline V gives CDR1 SSHAT, CDR2 FNYEAQ (reference sequence). The CDR3 spans 15 residues. CDR3 loop: CASSSGQERQETQYF. The CDR3, as DNA: TGTGCTAGCAGCTCCGGACAGGAAAGACAAGAGACCCAGTACTTC. Full variable domain (rest looked up from reference TRBV7-7 and TRBJ2-5): GAGVSQSPRYKVTKRGQDVTLRCDPISSHATLYWYQQALGQGPEFLTYFNYEAQPDKSGLPSDRFSAERPEGSISTLTIQRTEQRDSAMYRCASSSGQERQETQYFGPGTRLLVL.

The table lists this clonotype with a few counts. The chain is built from TRBV19 and TRBJ1-3; the D is unclear. The CDR3 length is 14 residues. V dropped 6 bases and J dropped 0 bases, with 9 bases sitting between them. The germline CDR1 and CDR2 sequences are LNHDA and SQIVND (reference sequence). The CDR3 region is CASRRRDSGNTIYF. The CDR3 nucleotides are TGTGCCAGTAGAAGACGGGACTCTGGAAACACCATATATTTT.

The V gene is TRBV12-3 or TRBV12-4, the J gene TRBJ1-2; the D gene is possibly TRBD1 (6 bases). Deletions cut 7 bases from V and 4 bases from J, with 16 bases between. The CDR3 contains 14 residues. CDR3 residues: CASNKLGGAYGYTF. The DNA for the CDR3 is TGTGCCAGCAATAAGCTGGGGGGCGCCTATGGCTACACCTTC.

In this sample, this clonotype turned up a few times. CDR3 DNA: TGCAGTGCTAGAGATAGGGGTTTCTTAGAGACCCAGTACTTC. Translating gives CSARDRGFLETQYF. The V gene is TRBV20-1, the J gene TRBJ2-5; a possible D gene is TRBD1 (5 bases). Germline assignment: CDR1 DFQATT and CDR2 SNEGSKA (reference sequence). With 0 bases removed from V and 4 bases from J, the gap between germline ends came to 12 bases. The CDR3 totals 14 residues.

This rearrangement joins TRBV4-2 to TRBJ1-5; 8 nucleotides line up with TRBD1. This CDR3 region has 16 residues. Per germline, CDR1 LGHNA and CDR2 YNFKEQ. V was clipped by 0 bases and J by 6 bases; unmatched bases: 7. The CDR3 is CASSQDPDRGSQPQHF. CDR3 DNA sequence: TGTGCCAGCAGCCAAGATCCCGACAGGGGAAGTCAGCCCCAGCATTTT.

CDR3 sequence reads: CASTPTGGDVFF. In nucleotides, the CDR3 is TGTGCCAGCACCCCCACAGGTGGCGATGTCTTCTTC. The rearrangement joins TRBV6-6 to TRBJ2-1, with a possible D match to TRBD1 (5 bases). The CDR3 has 12 residues. Germline V lookup: CDR1 MNHNY, CDR2 SVGAGI (reference sequence). Trimming stripped 7 bases from V and 16 bases from J, with 20 bases between.

This chain links TRBV6-6 with TRBJ2-7; possibly TRBD2 for D (5 bases). The V end was cut by 6 bases, the J end by 6 bases, with 15 bases between. Germline-derived CDR1 and CDR2 are MNHNY and SVGAGI (reference sequence). CDR3 length: 13 amino acids. The DNA of the CDR3 is TGTGCCAGCAGGGCGGCCCGGGGAACCGAGCAGTACTTC. Encoded protein: CASRAARGTEQYF.

The J gene is TRBJ1-2, the V gene TRBV27, with 7 bases lining up with TRBD1. Germline loops: CDR1 MNHEY, CDR2 SMNVEV (reference sequence). Losses at the gene ends were 5 bases for V and 3 bases for J; bases not matched to a gene: 9. The CDR3 runs to 15 residues. Here the CDR3 reads CASSVTGSADYGYTF. The CDR3 nucleotides are TGTGCCAGCAGTGTGACAGGGTCAGCGGACTATGGCTACACCTTC.

The chain has TRBV6-2 or TRBV6-3 and TRBJ2-7, with D perhaps matching TRBD2 (6 bases). Germline V gives CDR1 MNHEY, CDR2 SVGEGT. The germline V and J ends were trimmed by 0 bases and 4 bases, with 10 bases remaining between them. The CDR3 is 14 residues long. In nucleotides, the CDR3 is TGTGCCAGCAGTTACTCGCAGGGAGGATACGAGCAGTACTTC. This gives the protein CASSYSQGGYEQYF.

There are a few counts of this clonotype. The chain joins TRBV5-6 to TRBJ1-6, with TRBD1 as a possible D gene (5 bases). Germline V lookup: CDR1 SGHDT, CDR2 YYEEEE. V was clipped by 3 bases and J by 9 bases, with 7 bases between them. CDR3 length equals 12 residues. CDR3 sequence (DNA): TGTGCCAGCAGCTGGGGGATTTCACCCCTCCACTTT. It encodes CASSWGISPLHF.

This clonotype was picked up many times. V usage is TRBV12-3 or TRBV12-4 and J usage is TRBJ2-3; 8 bases fit TRBD1. The CDR3 sequence is 14 residues long. Losses at the gene ends were 4 bases for V and 4 bases for J; bases not matched to a gene: 4. The CDR3 spells CASSSGGSADTQYF. The CDR3 nucleotides are TGTGCCAGCAGTTCAGGGGGCTCCGCAGATACGCAGTATTTT.

This clonotype has at least ten counts. The chain carries TRBV20-1 and TRBJ2-5, with 8 bases matching TRBD2. The CDR3 sequence is 15 residues long. CDR1 DFQATT and CDR2 SNEGSKA come from the germline V gene (reference sequence). The V gene end was trimmed by 0 bases and the J gene end by 5 bases; junction bases not matched to a gene: 8. As DNA, the CDR3 is TGCAGTGCTAGAGACAGCGGGAGACTGTGGGAGACCCAGTACTTC. Protein sequence: CSARDSGRLWETQYF.

Only a few counts were recorded for this clonotype. The rearrangement uses TRBV7-9 and TRBJ1-3; TRBD1 matches at 7 bases. V lost 3 bases and J lost 0; bases outside the gene matches: 5. The germline V gene has CDR1 SEHNR and CDR2 FQNEAQ (reference sequence). CDR3 length: 16 amino acids. The CDR3 DNA reads as TGTGCCAGCAGCTTCGAGACAGGGCTCTCTGGAAACACCATATATTTT. It codes for CASSFETGLSGNTIYF.

This clonotype was picked up many times. The V gene is TRBV2, the J gene TRBJ1-5; 7 bases map to TRBD1. V was pared by 6 bases and J by 4 bases, with 3 bases of the junction left unmatched. The CDR3 contains 13 residues. From germline, CDR1 is SNHLY and CDR2 FYNNEI. CDR3 sequence: CASSEQGNQPQHF. The CDR3 DNA sequence: TGTGCCAGCAGCGAACAGGGGAATCAGCCCCAGCATTTT.

Ten or more counts support this clonotype. The chain joins TRBV11-2 to TRBJ2-3, with TRBD2 identical over 9 bases. The CDR3 loop spans 16 amino acids. Trimming cost V 0 bases and J 4 bases; bases outside gene matches: 5. The germline V gene has CDR1 SGHAT and CDR2 FQNNGV. The CDR3 region is CASSLEGGGAADTQYF. CDR3 bases: TGTGCCAGCAGCTTAGAAGGCGGGGGGGCGGCAGATACGCAGTATTTT.

This clonotype has a count of ten or more. CDR3 sequence: CASSYPGSRDTQYF. Here the CDR3 DNA reads TGTGCCAGCAGTTACCCCGGATCAAGAGATACGCAGTATTTT. The V gene is TRBV6-2 or TRBV6-3, the J gene TRBJ2-3; D is unresolved. V lost 2 bases and J lost 5, with 11 bases in between. The V gene's germline CDR1 is MNHEY and CDR2 SVGEGT. The CDR3 consists of 14 residues.

The rearrangement links TRBV29-1 to TRBJ1-1, with 7 nucleotides matching TRBD1. The J segment lost 3 bases and the V segment lost 1 base, leaving 5 bases of the junction unmatched. The CDR3 loop spans 14 amino acids. Germline loops: CDR1 SQVTM, CDR2 ANQGSEA. The CDR3 DNA reads as TGCAGCGTTGAAGGACGACAGGGATACACTGAAGCTTTCTTT. Its translation is CSVEGRQGYTEAFF.

This clonotype came up many times. J is TRBJ1-5 and V is TRBV7-2, with D hard to call. CDR3 length: 13 amino acids. Trimming removed 4 bases at V and 6 bases at J, with 10 bases between. CDR1 is SGHTA, CDR2 FQGNSA, per germline. Here the CDR3 reads CASSSVKGQPQHF. CDR3 in DNA: TGTGCCAGCAGCTCCGTCAAGGGTCAGCCCCAGCATTTT.

In this sample, this clonotype turned up many times. V gene TRBV10-3 combines with J gene TRBJ2-5; 7 nucleotides line up with TRBD2. This CDR3 region has 14 residues. Losses at the gene ends were 10 bases for V and 4 bases for J; bases not matched to a gene: 12. From germline, CDR1 is ENHRY and CDR2 SYGVKD. CDR3 sequence (DNA): TGTGCCACCCAGGCAGCGGGGCCCGGAGAGACCCAGTACTTC. Its protein product is CATQAAGPGETQYF.

The sample holds many counts of this clonotype. The chain uses TRBV6-1 and TRBJ1-3; no firm D call. V was cut by 1 base and J by 4 bases, with 5 bases left in between. This CDR3 region has 13 residues. Germline CDR1 and CDR2: MNHNS and SASEGT. CDR3 nucleotides: TGTGCCAGCAGTGAAGTATCCGGAAACACCATATATTTT. It codes for CASSEVSGNTIYF.

A few counts support this clonotype. The chain combines TRBV19 with TRBJ1-1; D not resolved. V shed 3 bases and J shed 3 bases, with 8 bases lying between them. CDR1 and CDR2 from the germline V gene are LNHDA and SQIVND (reference sequence). The CDR3 is 13 amino acids. This chain's CDR3 is CASSIGQDTEAFF. In DNA form, the CDR3 reads TGTGCCAGTAGTATCGGCCAAGACACTGAAGCTTTCTTT.

This clonotype was counted many times. The rearrangement joins TRBV5-1 to TRBJ1-6; no clear D. V lost 5 bases, J lost 9 bases, and 15 bases lay in between. The CDR3 length is 14 residues. Germline V lookup: CDR1 SGHRS, CDR2 YFSETQ. The CDR3 DNA follows: TGCGCCAGCAGTGTTAAGGGTGAGAGTTCACCCCTCCACTTT. It encodes CASSVKGESSPLHF. Full variable domain (missing parts from reference TRBV5-1 and TRBJ1-6): KAGVTQTPRYLIKTRGQQVTLSCSPISGHRSVSWYQQTPGQGLQFLFEYFSETQRNKGNFPGRFSGRQFSNSRSEMNVSTLELGDSALYLCASSVKGESSPLHFGNGTRLTVT.

In this sample, this clonotype turned up a few times. The V call is TRBV11-3, the J call TRBJ1-1, with a weak D call TRBD1 (5 bases). Trimming removed 3 bases from V and 5 bases from J, with 10 bases in between. The CDR3 has 13 amino acids. Germline lookup yields CDR1 SGHNT and CDR2 YENEEA. The CDR3 loop is CASSFGRGTEAFF. Written as DNA, the CDR3 is TGTGCCAGCAGCTTTGGGAGGGGTACTGAAGCTTTCTTT.

This clonotype was counted ten times or more. The gene calls are TRBV7-2 and TRBJ2-6, with D perhaps TRBD1 or TRBD2 (5 bases each). Trimming took 5 bases from V and 8 from J, leaving 13 bases between them. Germline lookup yields CDR1 SGHTA and CDR2 FQGNSA. The CDR3 sequence is 14 residues long. CDR3 in amino acids: CASSPRGDPNVLTF. The CDR3 bases are TGTGCCAGCAGCCCTCGAGGGGACCCCAACGTCCTGACTTTC.

This clonotype was seen ten or more times. The chain employs TRBV27 and TRBJ2-5, with D hard to call. The CDR3 totals 13 residues. With 3 bases removed from V and 5 bases from J, the gap between germline ends came to 10 bases. Germline CDR1 reads MNHEY; CDR2 reads SMNVEV (reference sequence). For the CDR3, the DNA is TGTGCCAGCAGTTTGACCCGTGGGGAGACCCAGTACTTC. This encodes CASSLTRGETQYF.

There are many counts of this clonotype. The rearrangement links TRBV7-2 to TRBJ2-4; 7 nucleotides align to TRBD2. The CDR3 runs 14 residues. V lost 0 bases and J lost 7; bases outside the gene matches: 3. Germline V CDR1 and CDR2: SGHTA, FQGNSA. DNA for the CDR3: TGTGCCAGCAGCTTAGCGGGAGGGCGGAACATTCAGTACTTC. As protein: CASSLAGGRNIQYF.

In this sample, this clonotype turned up many times. V gene TRBV7-2 combines with J gene TRBJ2-2; 14 bases map to TRBD2. The CDR3 covers 19 residues. The V and J ends lost 2 bases and 2 bases, in that order; junction bases with no gene match: 7. Germline V gene data show CDR1 as SGHTA and CDR2 as FQGNSA. The CDR3: CASSLKGLAGGPNTGELFF. The CDR3 DNA is TGTGCCAGCAGCTTAAAAGGACTAGCGGGAGGCCCCAACACCGGGGAGCTGTTTTTT.